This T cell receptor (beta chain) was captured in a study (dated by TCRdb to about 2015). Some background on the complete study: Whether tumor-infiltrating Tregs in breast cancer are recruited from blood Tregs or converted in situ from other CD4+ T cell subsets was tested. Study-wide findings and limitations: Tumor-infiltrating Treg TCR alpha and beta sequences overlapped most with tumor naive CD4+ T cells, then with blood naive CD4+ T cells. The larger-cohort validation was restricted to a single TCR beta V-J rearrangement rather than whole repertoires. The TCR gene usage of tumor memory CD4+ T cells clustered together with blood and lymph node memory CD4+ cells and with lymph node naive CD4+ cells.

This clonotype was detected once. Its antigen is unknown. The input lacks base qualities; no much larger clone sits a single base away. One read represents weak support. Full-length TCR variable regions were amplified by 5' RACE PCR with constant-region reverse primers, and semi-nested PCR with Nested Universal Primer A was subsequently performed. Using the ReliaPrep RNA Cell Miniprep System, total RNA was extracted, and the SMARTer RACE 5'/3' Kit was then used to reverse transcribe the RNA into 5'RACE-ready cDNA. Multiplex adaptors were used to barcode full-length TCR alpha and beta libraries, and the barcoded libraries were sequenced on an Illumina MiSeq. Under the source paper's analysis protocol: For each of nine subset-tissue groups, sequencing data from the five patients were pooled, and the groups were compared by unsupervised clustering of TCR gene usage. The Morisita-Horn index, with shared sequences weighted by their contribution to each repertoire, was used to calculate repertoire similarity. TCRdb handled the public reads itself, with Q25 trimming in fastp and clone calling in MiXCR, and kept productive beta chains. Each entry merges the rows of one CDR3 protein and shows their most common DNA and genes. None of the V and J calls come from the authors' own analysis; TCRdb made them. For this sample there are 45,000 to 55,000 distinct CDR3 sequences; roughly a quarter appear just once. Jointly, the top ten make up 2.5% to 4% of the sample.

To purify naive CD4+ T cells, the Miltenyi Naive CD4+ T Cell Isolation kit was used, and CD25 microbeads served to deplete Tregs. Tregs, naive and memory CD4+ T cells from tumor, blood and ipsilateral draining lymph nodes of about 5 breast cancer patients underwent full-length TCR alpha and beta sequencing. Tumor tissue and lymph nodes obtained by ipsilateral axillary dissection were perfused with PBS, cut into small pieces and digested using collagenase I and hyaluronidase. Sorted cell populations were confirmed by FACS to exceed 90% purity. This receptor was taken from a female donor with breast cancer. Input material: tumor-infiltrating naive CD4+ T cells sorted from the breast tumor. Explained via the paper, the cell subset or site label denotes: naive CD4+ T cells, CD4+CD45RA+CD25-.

At the DNA level, the sequence is TGTGCCACCAGCAGAGGGGGAACAGGGGCATACGAGCAGTACTTC. It specifies CATSRGGTGAYEQYF. The chain employs TRBV15 and TRBJ2-7, with TRBD1 matching 7 junction bases. Looking up the germline V gene (reference sequence) yields CDR1 LNHNV and CDR2 YYDKDF. Taken from cysteine to phenylalanine, the CDR3 has 15 residues. Only the CDR3 region is kept as DNA, spanning 45 bases read in frame from base 1. Trimming leaves V shorter by 1 base and J shorter by 4 bases, with the junction holding 7 bases beyond the gene matches.